This is a list of T cell receptor beta chains from one sample in a study of blood T cell repertoires in COVID-19. Clones were read by immunoSEQ multiplex PCR, and TCRdb kept only the in-frame ones, dropping some. The sample comprises roughly 230,000 clones, roughly four fifths of which are singletons, and 4% to 5.5% rests with the top ten. The specimen sequenced was peripheral blood. The receptors originated from a middle-aged man with active or convalescent COVID-19. Each CDR3 is given with its conserved first and last residue. The D gene is left open where the match is weak. Clone size appears in some rows only: once, few, many, or a class for an expanded clone.

>TRBJ2-1|few|TRBV28|TRBD1
CASSPGTGEHEQFF
TGTGCCAGCAGTCCCGGGACAGGCGAACATGAGCAGTTCTTC
>TRBJ2-7|-|TRBV27|-
CASSLEQGHSYEQYF
TGTGCCAGCAGTTTAGAACAGGGTCATTCCTACGAGCAGTACTTC
>TRBJ1-5|-|TRBV7-2|-
CASSPGGGNQPQHF
TGTGCCAGCAGCCCCGGGGGGGGCAATCAGCCCCAGCATTTT
>TRBJ1-6|-|TRBV19|-
CASTLKAGGSSYNSPLHF
TGTGCCAGTACGTTGAAGGCGGGGGGGAGCTCCTATAATTCACCCCTCCACTTT
>TRBJ1-5|once|TRBV10-1|-
CASIGARGGNQPQHF
TGCGCCAGCATTGGGGCCCGGGGGGGCAATCAGCCCCAGCATTTT
>TRBJ2-7|-|TRBV12-3/TRBV12-4|-
CASMGDRFHEQYF
TGTGCCAGCATGGGAGACAGGTTCCACGAGCAGTACTTC
>TRBJ1-6|-|TRBV6-5|-
CASSYDSSYNSPLHF
TGTGCCAGCAGTTATGACAGCTCCTATAATTCACCCCTCCACTTT
>TRBJ2-2|-|TRBV19|-
CASSVDTGTGELFF
TGTGCCAGTAGTGTGGACACGGGCACCGGGGAGCTGTTTTTT
>TRBJ2-3|once|TRBV7-3|-
CASSLASYSAAQYF
TGTGCCAGCAGCTTAGCCTCCTATAGCGCCGCCCAGTATTTT
>TRBJ2-6|-|TRBV5-1|TRBD1
CASSQRWDRGLGANVLTF
TGCGCCAGCAGCCAAAGGTGGGACAGGGGCCTTGGGGCCAACGTCCTGACTTTC
>TRBJ2-2|-|TRBV7-9|TRBD2
CASSSQMGGTGELFF
TGTGCCAGCAGCTCCCAGATGGGAGGGACCGGGGAGCTGTTTTTT
>TRBJ1-2|-|TRBV20-1|-
CSAPLGVGYTF
TGCAGTGCTCCACTAGGAGTAGGCTACACCTTC
>TRBJ1-4|-|TRBV6-6|TRBD1
CASRRDRTNEKLFF
TGTGCCAGCAGGCGGGACAGAACTAATGAAAAACTGTTTTTT
>TRBJ2-3|-|TRBV7-3|TRBD2
CASSLAGGSTDTQYF
TGTGCCAGCAGCTTGGCGGGGGGGAGCACAGATACGCAGTATTTT
>TRBJ1-6|few|TRBV10-2|TRBD1
CASRGQGVKNSPLHF
TGCGCCAGTAGAGGACAGGGGGTGAAAAATTCACCCCTCCACTTT
>TRBJ1-5|-|TRBV23-1|-
CASSGVGRRGNQPQHF
TGCGCCAGCTCAGGGGTGGGACGTAGAGGCAATCAGCCCCAGCATTTT
>TRBJ1-5|few|TRBV21-1|-
CASRTRRRSKINQPQHF
TGTGCCAGCAGAACACGACGGAGATCCAAAATAAATCAGCCCCAGCATTTT
>TRBJ2-3|-|TRBV4-2|-
CASSQEVGGADTQYF
TGTGCCAGCAGCCAAGAAGTTGGGGGCGCAGATACGCAGTATTTT
>TRBJ2-5|once|TRBV3-1/TRBV3-2|TRBD2
CASSQVAGSPQETQYF
TGTGCCAGCAGCCAGGTAGCGGGGAGCCCCCAAGAGACCCAGTACTTC